The clone carrying this T cell receptor (beta chain) has more than one count but fewer than ten. The entry originates in a study of cytomegalovirus exposure and HLA in healthy donors. Deletions cut 0 bases from V and 8 bases from J, with 11 bases between. Germline V gene sequence: CDR1 MNHEY, CDR2 SVGAGI. CDR3 length: 14 residues. The PCR ran on 60 Vbeta and 13 Jbeta primers. TCRdb keeps only in-frame clones here, not all; method: immunoSEQ multiplex PCR. The sample lists roughly 100,000 clones; 70% to 80% were seen once. The TCR comes from a female donor in good health and CMV-seropositive. The sample consisted of PBMCs. V and J are TRBV6-5 and TRBJ2-1, with TRBD2 as a possible D gene (6 bases). The CDR3 here is CASSYSGGWDEQFF. CDR3 DNA sequence: TGTGCCAGCAGTTACTCGGGGGGTTGGGATGAGCAGTTCTTC.